What follows are 5 T cell receptor beta chains derived from one specimen sequenced in a study of technical replicates of blood from a few donors (dated by TCRdb to about 2017). The library was made by the immunoSEQ multiplex PCR assay. Entries here come from immuneACCESS through TCRdb and include only in-frame sequences with V and J called. Some clones fail to appear in such tables; in the studies checked, an unresolved V gene covers under half of the shortfall, and the cause of the remainder is unknown. In this sample the table shows about 72,000 clones, around 93% of which occur a single time. The ten largest clones represent under 0.55% of the sample. The sample comprised T cells isolated from PBMCs. The receptors were gathered from a human donor in good health.

V usage is TRBV29-1 and J usage is TRBJ2-5; 8 positions match TRBD1. Germline CDR1 reads SQVTM; CDR2 reads ANQGSEA. Trimming removed 3 bases from V and 1 base from J; junction bases left unmatched: 1. CDR3 length: 13 residues. CDR3 residues: CSVDRGPQETQYF. CDR3 nucleotides: TGCAGCGTTGACAGGGGGCCCCAAGAGACCCAGTACTTC.

Here the CDR3 DNA reads TGTGCCAGCAGTCCACTCGCAACTAATGAAAAACTGTTTTTT. As protein: CASSPLATNEKLFF. This rearrangement joins TRBV6-5 to TRBJ1-4; no firm D call. The CDR3 runs 14 residues. V was clipped by 5 bases and J by 0 bases, with 7 bases between them. Looked up from germline, CDR1 is MNHEY and CDR2 is SVGAGI.

V and J are TRBV5-1 and TRBJ1-3; D possibly corresponds to TRBD1 (5 bases). The CDR3 spans 15 residues. Germline V gene data show CDR1 as SGHRS and CDR2 as YFSETQ. V shed 3 bases and J shed 0 bases, with 10 bases lying between them. CDR3 in amino acids: CASSSGDFSGNTIYF. CDR3 DNA: TGCGCCAGCAGCTCTGGGGACTTCTCTGGAAACACCATATATTTT.

The rearrangement links TRBV4-3 to TRBJ2-4; D uncertain. This CDR3 spans 19 amino acids. Trimming left V 0 bases short and J 0 bases short, with 18 bases between. The germline V gene has CDR1 LGHNA and CDR2 YSLEER. The CDR3: CASSQEKGVSELAKNIQYF. In nucleotides, the CDR3 is TGCGCCAGCAGCCAAGAAAAAGGTGTTTCGGAGCTAGCCAAAAACATTCAGTACTTC.

J is TRBJ2-7 and V is TRBV28; 11 nucleotides line up with TRBD1. The ends lost 6 bases at V and 0 bases at J; junction bases unmatched: 16. This CDR3 contains 19 residues. Per germline, CDR1 MDHEN and CDR2 SYDVKM. The CDR3 coding sequence is TGTGCCAGCAGGCCCTCGTTGGGACAGGGGGTAATTAGCTCCTACGAGCAGTACTTC. Translated, it gives CASRPSLGQGVISSYEQYF.